The table lists the clone carrying this T cell receptor beta chain with a few counts. Its antigen remains unidentified. This sample stems from a study of regulatory T cells in long-lasting Graves disease. Construction of TCR beta libraries relied on iRepertoire HTBI primers and on Arm-PCR targeting CDR3 regions. TCRdb itself ran the multiplex PCR reads through MiXCR, one entry per CDR3 protein. This table holds roughly 300,000 distinct CDR3 sequences, roughly 21% found once. V lost 5 bases, J lost 4 bases, and 20 bases lay in between. From germline, CDR1 is KGHDR and CDR2 SFDVKD. CDR3 length: 17 residues. Broader study findings: Persistent Graves' patients showed a TCR diversity that was lower than that of newly diagnosed ones. Examination was confined to peripheral blood, excluding thyroid tissue.

Time point here: persistent/refractory GD, antithyroid drugs over 5 years with positive TRAb. Generation of the TCR library employed RNA extracted from PBMCs. A roughly 8.1-milliliter sample of peripheral blood was drawn into EDTA tubes. The sample in question was peripheral blood mononuclear cells (PBMCs), obtained when the disease was refractory, from a patient treated with antithyroid drugs. The origin of this receptor is a female donor with Graves disease. This chain connects TRBV24-1 to TRBJ2-1; D perhaps matches TRBD2 (6 bases). The CDR3 here is CATSVSDGTRDYNEQFF. Written as DNA, the CDR3 is TGTGCCACCAGTGTTTCTGACGGGACTCGAGATTACAATGAGCAGTTCTTC.